The 28 T cell receptor beta chains listed next were all sequenced from one sample in a study of Ad26.COV2.S vaccination and SARS-CoV-2 variants. Measured with immunoSEQ multiplex PCR; TCRdb has only the in-frame clones, and not every one. This table has about 350,000 clones, roughly nine tenths appearing once. Described treatment: some 20 received Ad26.COV2.S at low or high dose, single or two shots; several received placebo; per-sample allocation not given. Sampling was done on day 63 after the first vaccine or placebo injection. The sequenced sample was peripheral blood, obtained in a trial of Ad26.COV2.S vaccine versus placebo. The receptors here all came from a person aged 18-60 years who received the Ad26.COV2.S COVID-19 vaccine or a placebo.

The chain joins TRBV11-2 to TRBJ2-1; 7 bases fit TRBD2. Per germline, CDR1 SGHAT and CDR2 FQNNGV. CDR3 length equals 16 residues. Unmatched junction bases numbered 10, after V lost 1 base and J lost 7 bases. CDR3 residues: CASSLVGGGPVNEQFF. CDR3 nucleotides: TGTGCCAGCAGCTTAGTGGGGGGAGGGCCGGTGAATGAGCAGTTCTTC.

The chain uses TRBV5-1 and TRBJ2-7; the D call may be TRBD1 or TRBD2 (6 bases each). The germline CDR1 and CDR2 sequences are SGHRS and YFSETQ. Trimming shortened V by 4 bases and J by 6 bases, and 20 bases separated the two germline ends. This CDR3 contains 15 residues. CDR3 region: CASSLGGGKRLEQYF. CDR3 nucleotides: TGCGCCAGCAGCCTCGGAGGGGGAAAAAGGCTCGAGCAGTACTTC.

The chain carries TRBV5-5 and TRBJ2-7; D perhaps matches TRBD2 (5 bases). Per the germline V gene, CDR1 is SGHKS and CDR2 is YYEKEE (reference sequence). V dropped 0 bases and J dropped 6 bases, with 25 bases sitting between them. The CDR3 is 18 residues long. The CDR3 bases are TGTGCCAGCAGCTTGGAGGGTACCCACCCCTGGAGGCCCGGCGAGCAGTACTTC. This translates into CASSLEGTHPWRPGEQYF. The full variable domain, its missing parts supplied by reference TRBV5-5 and TRBJ2-7, is DAGVTQSPTHLIKTRGQQVTLRCSPISGHKSVSWYQQVLGQGPQFIFQYYEKEERGRGNFPDRFSARQFPNYSSELNVNALLLGDSALYLCASSLEGTHPWRPGEQYFGPGTRLTVT.

The CDR3 protein is CASSPTAGVEDTQYF. The DNA for the CDR3 is TGTGCCAGCAGCCCAACAGCGGGAGTGGAAGATACGCAGTATTTT. The rearrangement uses TRBV13 and TRBJ2-3; 8 nucleotides align to TRBD2. Germline trimming cut 5 bases from V and 5 bases from J; bases unmatched to any gene: 9. Per germline, CDR1 PRHDT and CDR2 FYEKMQ (reference sequence). The CDR3 is 15 residues long. Full variable domain (remainder filled in from reference TRBV13 and TRBJ2-3): AAGVIQSPRHLIKEKRETATLKCYPIPRHDTVYWYQQGPGQDPQFLISFYEKMQSDKGSIPDRFSAQQFSDYHSELNMSSLELGDSALYFCASSPTAGVEDTQYFGPGTRLTVL.

In its sample, this clone was seen a few times. The genes are TRBV4-1 and TRBJ2-7; 11 nucleotides agree with TRBD1. Trimming took 4 bases from V and 5 from J; bases not matched to a gene: 4. Germline V gene data show CDR1 as MGHRA and CDR2 as YSYEKL. This CDR3 has 14 amino acids. The CDR3 protein is CASSLRDRGNEQYF. The CDR3, as DNA: TGCGCCAGCAGCCTCAGGGACAGGGGGAACGAGCAGTACTTC.

The chain uses TRBV6-5 and TRBJ1-6, with a possible D match to TRBD1 (5 bases). Germline V lookup: CDR1 MNHEY, CDR2 SVGAGI. V shed 6 bases and J shed 7 bases, with 13 bases lying between them. This CDR3 spans 14 amino acids. In nucleotides, the CDR3 is TGTGCCAGCAGAAGGGACTCTCGAAATTCACCCCTCCACTTT. Protein sequence: CASRRDSRNSPLHF.

The chain recombines TRBV7-3 with TRBJ2-3; D call uncertain. This CDR3 contains 14 residues. Germline values: CDR1 SGHTA, CDR2 FQGTGA. V lost 1 base and J 4 bases, leaving 9 bases between the germline ends. CDR3 nucleotides: TGTGCCAGCAGCTTAATGCAGCAGCCAGATACGCAGTATTTT. Amino acids: CASSLMQQPDTQYF.

The chain joins TRBV6-5 to TRBJ2-1; D perhaps matches TRBD1 (6 bases). V gave up 5 bases and J gave up 8 bases, with 16 bases separating them. Germline V gives CDR1 MNHEY, CDR2 SVGAGI. This CDR3 has 14 amino acids. CDR3 nucleotide sequence: TGTGCCAGCAGTAATGGGGGCGGCGCCTATGAGCAGTTCTTC. Amino acids: CASSNGGGAYEQFF.

The rearrangement joins TRBV11-1 to TRBJ1-2, with TRBD1 as a possible D gene (5 bases). Trimming pared 2 bases from V and 4 bases from J, leaving 5 bases between. The CDR3 has 12 residues. Per the germline V gene, CDR1 is SGHAT and CDR2 is FQDESV (reference sequence). The CDR3 DNA reads as TGTGCCAGCAGCTTACAGGGCTATGGCTACACCTTC. This encodes CASSLQGYGYTF.

V is TRBV19 and J is TRBJ2-2; 7 bases agree with TRBD1. The ends lost 8 bases at V and 0 bases at J; junction bases unmatched: 3. Germline values: CDR1 LNHDA, CDR2 SQIVND (reference sequence). The CDR3 sequence is 14 residues long. The chain's CDR3 is CASWDSANTGELFF. CDR3 nucleotides: TGTGCCAGTTGGGACAGCGCGAACACCGGGGAGCTGTTTTTT.

The rearrangement uses TRBV19 and TRBJ1-5; D perhaps matches TRBD1 (6 bases). V lost 7 bases and J 7 bases, leaving 14 bases between the germline ends. The CDR3 consists of 13 residues. Germline V lookup: CDR1 LNHDA, CDR2 SQIVND (reference sequence). The CDR3 here is CASKDSGLQPQHF. The DNA of the CDR3 is TGTGCCAGTAAGGACAGTGGGTTACAGCCCCAGCATTTT.

The chain is built from TRBV29-1 and TRBJ2-3, with TRBD1 as a possible D gene (6 bases). There are 11 residues in the CDR3. The V end was cut by 6 bases, the J end by 4 bases, with 8 bases between. Per germline, CDR1 SQVTM and CDR2 ANQGSEA. The CDR3 DNA sequence: TGCAGCGTATACAGGGCAGATACGCAGTATTTT. Its translation is CSVYRADTQYF.

CDR3 sequence: CASLGEPMNTEAFF. CDR3 nucleotide sequence: TGTGCCAGCCTGGGAGAACCGATGAACACTGAAGCTTTCTTT. The chain combines TRBV28 with TRBJ1-1, with no clear D. Germline CDR1 is MDHEN and CDR2 is SYDVKM. V was clipped by 8 bases and J by 0 bases, with 13 bases between them. The CDR3 spans 14 residues.

This chain connects TRBV2 to TRBJ1-3; no clear D. Per the germline V gene, CDR1 is SNHLY and CDR2 is FYNNEI. The V and J ends lost 0 bases and 0 bases respectively, with 9 bases between them. This CDR3 is 16 amino acids long. The CDR3 protein is CASSEAQFSSGNTIYF. The CDR3 nucleotides are TGTGCCAGCAGTGAAGCGCAGTTTAGCTCTGGAAACACCATATATTTT. The full variable domain, rest sourced from reference TRBV2 and TRBJ1-3, is EPEVTQTPSHQVTQMGQEVILRCVPISNHLYFYWYRQILGQKVEFLVSFYNNEISEKSEIFDDQFSVERPDGSNFTLKIRSTKLEDSAMYFCASSEAQFSSGNTIYFGEGSWLTVV.

This chain uses TRBV4-1 with TRBJ1-4; D gene ambiguous. The CDR3 is 17 amino acids. Germline CDR1 and CDR2: MGHRA and YSYEKL. V was trimmed by 4 bases and J by 1 base, leaving 16 bases between them. For the CDR3, the DNA is TGCGCCAGCAGCCTTCCCGCGGGCAGTCAAACTAATGAAAAACTGTTTTTT. This codes for CASSLPAGSQTNEKLFF.

This clone was observed at least ten times. The rearrangement uses TRBV5-4 and TRBJ2-3; D might be TRBD1 (5 bases). Germline V gene lookup returns CDR1 SGHNT and CDR2 YYREEE (reference sequence). Trimming removed 4 bases at V and 2 bases at J, with 14 bases between. This CDR3 is built from 15 residues. Here the CDR3 DNA reads TGTGCCAGCAGCCTATTACAGACAGACACAGATACGCAGTATTTT. Protein sequence: CASSLLQTDTDTQYF.

This clone was seen a few times. This chain uses TRBV2 with TRBJ1-5, with D uncertain. Deletions cut 5 bases from V and 11 bases from J, with 22 bases between. From germline, CDR1 is SNHLY and CDR2 FYNNEI. The CDR3 covers 15 residues. The CDR3 loop reads CASSSDGVPTEAQHF. The CDR3 nucleotides are TGTGCCAGCAGTTCGGACGGAGTACCTACTGAAGCCCAGCATTTT.

This chain links TRBV24-1 with TRBJ2-1; D assignment may be TRBD1 or TRBD2 (5 bases each). The CDR3 contains 14 residues. Deletions cut 5 bases from V and 1 base from J, with 8 bases between. Germline loops: CDR1 KGHDR, CDR2 SFDVKD. The CDR3 bases are TGTGCCACCAGTGGAGGGGAGTCCTACAATGAGCAGTTCTTC. It is translated as CATSGGESYNEQFF.

The chain employs TRBV10-3 and TRBJ2-3; a weak D match, TRBD1 (5 bases). This CDR3 is 14 amino acids long. V was pared by 2 bases and J by 2 bases, with 8 bases between. Germline CDR1 ENHRY, CDR2 SYGVKD. CDR3 in amino acids: CAISEIGVTDTQYF. CDR3 in DNA: TGTGCCATCAGTGAGATAGGGGTCACAGATACGCAGTATTTT.

This clone was counted between two and nine times. V is TRBV7-6 and J is TRBJ2-7; the D call may be TRBD1 or TRBD2 (5 bases each). Germline V CDR1 and CDR2: SGHVS, FNYEAQ. This CDR3 contains 15 residues. The V gene lost 4 bases and the J gene lost 2 bases, with 15 bases spanning the gap. CDR3 region: CASSSRDGLAYEQYF. Written as DNA, the CDR3 is TGTGCCAGCAGCTCGAGGGACGGTTTAGCCTACGAGCAGTACTTC. Filled out from reference TRBV7-6 and TRBJ2-7, the complete variable domain reads GAGVSQSPRYKVTKRGQDVALRCDPISGHVSLYWYRQALGQGPEFLTYFNYEAQQDKSGLPNDRFSAERPEGSISTLTIQRTEQRDSAMYRCASSSRDGLAYEQYFGPGTRLTVT.

This clone was found once. The rearrangement links TRBV12-3 or TRBV12-4 to TRBJ2-5, with D possibly TRBD2 on 6 matching bases. Trimming removed 5 bases at V and 5 bases at J, with 12 bases between. This CDR3 region has 13 residues. Here the CDR3 DNA reads TGTGCCAGCAGTAGGGGACGGGGGGAGACCCAGTACTTC. This encodes CASSRGRGETQYF.

This rearrangement joins TRBV6-6 to TRBJ1-1, with TRBD1 as a possible D gene (5 bases). Trimming removed 8 bases at V and 0 bases at J, with 13 bases between. The CDR3 is 14 residues long. CDR1 MNHNY and CDR2 SVGAGI come from the germline V gene (reference sequence). The CDR3: CASRSRVLNTEAFF. In DNA, the CDR3 is TGTGCCAGCCGATCCAGGGTTTTGAACACTGAAGCTTTCTTT.

The rearrangement links TRBV10-3 to TRBJ1-5; unclear D gene. Germline V CDR1 and CDR2: ENHRY, SYGVKD. This CDR3 comprises 15 residues. V lost 0 bases and J lost 7, with 13 bases in between. CDR3 DNA sequence: TGTGCCATCAGTGAGTCGGGCGGGTGGAAGCAGCCCCAGCATTTT. Protein: CAISESGGWKQPQHF.

This rearrangement joins TRBV5-1 to TRBJ1-2, with 8 bases that match TRBD1. The V gene end was trimmed by 4 bases and the J gene end by 8 bases; junction bases not matched to a gene: 10. This CDR3 has 14 amino acids. Germline V gives CDR1 SGHRS, CDR2 YFSETQ. CDR3 DNA sequence: TGCGCCAGCAGCCTCTTGGACAGGGATGGGGGCTACACCTTC. Translated, it gives CASSLLDRDGGYTF. Together with reference TRBV5-1 and TRBJ1-2, the CDR3 gives the full variable domain: KAGVTQTPRYLIKTRGQQVTLSCSPISGHRSVSWYQQTPGQGLQFLFEYFSETQRNKGNFPGRFSGRQFSNSRSEMNVSTLELGDSALYLCASSLLDRDGGYTFGSGTRLTVV.

For this clone: The sample has other DNA sequences that encode this CDR3 too. The chain uses TRBV19 and TRBJ1-1, with D perhaps matching TRBD1 (5 bases). The ends were cut back, 3 bases at V and 1 base at J, with 6 bases in the middle. The length of the CDR3 is 13 residues. In germline, CDR1 is LNHDA, CDR2 SQIVND (reference sequence). The CDR3 is CASSMGQNTEAFF. The CDR3 DNA is TGTGCCAGTAGTATGGGGCAGAACACTGAAGCTTTCTTT.

This clone came up many times. The chain recombines TRBV3-1 (or the pseudogene TRBV3-2) with TRBJ1-3; D possibly corresponds to TRBD1 (6 bases). Germline CDR1 and CDR2: LGHDT and YNNKEL (reference sequence). There are 16 residues in the CDR3. The germline V and J ends were trimmed by 1 base and 2 bases, with 12 bases remaining between them. The CDR3 is CASSQGRSGAGNTIYF. CDR3 nucleotides: TGTGCCAGCAGCCAAGGACGGTCAGGGGCTGGAAACACCATATATTTT.

The chain carries TRBV3-1 (or the pseudogene TRBV3-2) and TRBJ2-1; D possibly corresponds to TRBD2 (6 bases). The germline V gene encodes CDR1 LGHDT and CDR2 YNNKEL (reference sequence). This CDR3 comprises 13 residues. V shed 11 bases and J shed 6 bases, with 17 bases lying between them. This CDR3 is CAAARGGFNEQFF. The CDR3 nucleotides are TGTGCCGCCGCCCGTGGAGGGTTCAATGAGCAGTTCTTC.

There are a few counts of this clone. This chain connects TRBV15 to TRBJ2-1; D is unclear. CDR1 and CDR2 from the germline V gene are LNHNV and YYDKDF (reference sequence). The germline V and J ends were trimmed by 0 bases and 2 bases, with 11 bases remaining between them. The CDR3 runs 16 residues. CDR3 sequence (DNA): TGTGCCACCAGCAGAGAAGTGTTATTCCCCTACAATGAGCAGTTCTTC. Protein: CATSREVLFPYNEQFF.